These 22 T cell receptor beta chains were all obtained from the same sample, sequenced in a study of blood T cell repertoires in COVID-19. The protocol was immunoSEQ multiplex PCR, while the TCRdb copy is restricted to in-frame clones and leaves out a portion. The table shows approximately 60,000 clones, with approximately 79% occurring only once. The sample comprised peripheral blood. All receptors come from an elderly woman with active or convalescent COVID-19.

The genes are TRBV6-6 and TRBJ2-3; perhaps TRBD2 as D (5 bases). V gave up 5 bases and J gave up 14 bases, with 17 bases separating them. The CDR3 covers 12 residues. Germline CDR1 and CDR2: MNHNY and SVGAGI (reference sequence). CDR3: CASSGQMGAAYF. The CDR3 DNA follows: TGTGCCAGCAGTGGCCAAATGGGAGCGGCGTATTTT.

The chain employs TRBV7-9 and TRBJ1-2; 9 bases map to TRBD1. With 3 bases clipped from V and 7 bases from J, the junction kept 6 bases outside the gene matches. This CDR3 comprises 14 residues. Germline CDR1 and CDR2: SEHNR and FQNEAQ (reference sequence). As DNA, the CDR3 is TGTGCCAGCAGCTTCCCGGGACAGGGCTTTGGCTACACCTTC. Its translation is CASSFPGQGFGYTF.

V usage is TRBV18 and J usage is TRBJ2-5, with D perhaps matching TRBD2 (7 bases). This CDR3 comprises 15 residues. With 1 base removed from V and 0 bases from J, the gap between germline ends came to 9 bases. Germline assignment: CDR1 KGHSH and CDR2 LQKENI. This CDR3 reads CASSPQGGYQETQYF. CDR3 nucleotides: TGTGCCAGCTCACCACAGGGGGGGTACCAAGAGACCCAGTACTTC. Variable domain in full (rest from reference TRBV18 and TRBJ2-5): NAGVMQNPRHLVRRRGQEARLRCSPMKGHSHVYWYRQLPEEGLKFMVYLQKENIIDESGMPKERFSAEFPKEGPSILRIQQVVRGDSAAYFCASSPQGGYQETQYFGPGTRLLVL.

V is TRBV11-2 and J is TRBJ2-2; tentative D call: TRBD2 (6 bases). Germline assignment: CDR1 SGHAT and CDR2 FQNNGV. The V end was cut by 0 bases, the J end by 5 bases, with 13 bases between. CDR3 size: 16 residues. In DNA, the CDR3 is TGTGCCAGCAGCTTAGATCGGGGGTTCTGGACCGGGGAGCTGTTTTTT. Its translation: CASSLDRGFWTGELFF.

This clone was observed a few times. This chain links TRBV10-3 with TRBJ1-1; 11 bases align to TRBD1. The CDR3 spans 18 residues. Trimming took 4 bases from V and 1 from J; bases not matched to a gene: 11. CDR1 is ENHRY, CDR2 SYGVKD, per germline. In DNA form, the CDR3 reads TGTGCCATCAGTGGGTCAACCCCGGACAGGGGGCAGAACACTGAAGCTTTCTTT. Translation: CAISGSTPDRGQNTEAFF.

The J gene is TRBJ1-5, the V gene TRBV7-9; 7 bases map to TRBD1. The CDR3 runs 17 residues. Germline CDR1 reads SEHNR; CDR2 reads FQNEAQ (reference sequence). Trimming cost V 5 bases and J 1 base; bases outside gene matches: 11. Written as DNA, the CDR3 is TGTGCCAGCAGCCCGATTCAGGGGGGAACGAGCAATCAGCCCCAGCATTTT. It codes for CASSPIQGGTSNQPQHF.

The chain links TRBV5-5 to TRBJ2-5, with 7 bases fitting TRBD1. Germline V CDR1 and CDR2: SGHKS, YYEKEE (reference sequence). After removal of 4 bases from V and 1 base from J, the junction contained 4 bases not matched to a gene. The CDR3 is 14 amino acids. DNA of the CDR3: TGTGCCAGCAGCCGGTGGGACAGCCAAGAGACCCAGTACTTC. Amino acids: CASSRWDSQETQYF.

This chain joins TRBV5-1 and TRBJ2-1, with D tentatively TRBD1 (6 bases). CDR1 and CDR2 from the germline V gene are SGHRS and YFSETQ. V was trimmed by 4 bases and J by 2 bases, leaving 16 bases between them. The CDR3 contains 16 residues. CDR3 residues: CASSTDPQGTYNEQFF. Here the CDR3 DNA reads TGCGCCAGCAGCACGGACCCACAGGGAACCTACAATGAGCAGTTCTTC.

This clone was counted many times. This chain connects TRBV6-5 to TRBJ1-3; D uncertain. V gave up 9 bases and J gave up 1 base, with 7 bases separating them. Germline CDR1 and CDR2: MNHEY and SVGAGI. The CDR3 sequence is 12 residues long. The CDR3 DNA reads TGTGCCAGTCATTCATCTGGAAACACCATATATTTT. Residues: CASHSSGNTIYF.

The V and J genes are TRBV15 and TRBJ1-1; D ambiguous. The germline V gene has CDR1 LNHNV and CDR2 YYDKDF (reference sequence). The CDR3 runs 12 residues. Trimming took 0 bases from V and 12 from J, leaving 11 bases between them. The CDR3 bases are TGTGCCACCAGCAGAGATCAGGCCCGAACTTTCTTT. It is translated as CATSRDQARTFF. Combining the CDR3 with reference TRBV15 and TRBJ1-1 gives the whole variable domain DAMVIQNPRYQVTQFGKPVTLSCSQTLNHNVMYWYQQKSSQAPKLLFHYYDKDFNNEADTPDNFQSRRPNTSFCFLDIRSPGLGDTAMYLCATSRDQARTFFGQGTRLTVV.

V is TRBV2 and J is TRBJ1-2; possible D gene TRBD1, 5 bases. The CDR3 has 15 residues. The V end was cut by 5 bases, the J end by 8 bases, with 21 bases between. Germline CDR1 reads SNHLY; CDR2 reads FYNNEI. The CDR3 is CASSWEMGGKKGYTF. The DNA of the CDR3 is TGTGCCAGCAGTTGGGAGATGGGGGGAAAAAAGGGCTACACCTTC.

The CDR3 sequence is CASSPEAPRGYTF. In DNA, the CDR3 is TGTGCCAGCTCACCCGAGGCCCCGAGAGGCTACACCTTC. The genes are TRBV18 and TRBJ1-2; D is undetermined. From germline, CDR1 is KGHSH and CDR2 LQKENI. The CDR3 is 13 amino acids. The germline V and J ends were trimmed by 3 bases and 8 bases, with 13 bases remaining between them.

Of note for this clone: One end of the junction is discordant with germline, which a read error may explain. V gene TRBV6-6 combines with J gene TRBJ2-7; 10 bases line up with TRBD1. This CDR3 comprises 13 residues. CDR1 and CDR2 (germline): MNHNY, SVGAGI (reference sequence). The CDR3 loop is CASSRDRQGAPPF. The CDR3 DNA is TGTGCCAGCAGTCGAGATCGACAGGGGGCTCCCCCATTC.

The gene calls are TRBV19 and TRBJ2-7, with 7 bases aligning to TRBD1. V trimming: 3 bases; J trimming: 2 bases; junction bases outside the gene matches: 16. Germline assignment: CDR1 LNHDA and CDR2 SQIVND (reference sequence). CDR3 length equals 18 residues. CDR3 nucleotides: TGTGCCAGTAGTATCGATCCCCCGGGACCAGGGGGTGCCTACGAGCAGTACTTC. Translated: CASSIDPPGPGGAYEQYF.

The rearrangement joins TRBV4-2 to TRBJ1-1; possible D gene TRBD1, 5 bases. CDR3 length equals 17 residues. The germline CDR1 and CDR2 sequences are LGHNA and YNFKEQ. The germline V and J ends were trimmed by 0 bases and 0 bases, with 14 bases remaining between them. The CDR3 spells CASSQDLGRGVNTEAFF. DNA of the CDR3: TGTGCCAGCAGCCAAGATCTTGGGCGGGGCGTGAACACTGAAGCTTTCTTT.

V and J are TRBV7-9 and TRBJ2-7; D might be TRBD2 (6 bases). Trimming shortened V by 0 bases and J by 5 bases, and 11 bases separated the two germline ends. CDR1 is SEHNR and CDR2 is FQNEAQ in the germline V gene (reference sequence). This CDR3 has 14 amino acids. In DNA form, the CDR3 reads TGTGCCAGCAGCTTAGCAGGACGGGGGAACGAGCAGTACTTC. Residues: CASSLAGRGNEQYF.

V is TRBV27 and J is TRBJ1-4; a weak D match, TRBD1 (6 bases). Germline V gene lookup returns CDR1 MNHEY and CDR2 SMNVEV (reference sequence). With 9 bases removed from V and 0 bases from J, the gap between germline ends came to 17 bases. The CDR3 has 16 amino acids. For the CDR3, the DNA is TGTGCCAGACTGACAGGAAGCTATGCAACTAATGAAAAACTGTTTTTT. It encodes CARLTGSYATNEKLFF.

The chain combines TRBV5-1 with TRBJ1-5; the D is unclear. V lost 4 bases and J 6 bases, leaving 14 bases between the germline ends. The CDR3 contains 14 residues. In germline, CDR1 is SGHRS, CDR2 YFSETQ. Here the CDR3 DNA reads TGCGCCAGCAGCCTGGATGGGGAGAGTCAGCCCCAGCATTTT. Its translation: CASSLDGESQPQHF.

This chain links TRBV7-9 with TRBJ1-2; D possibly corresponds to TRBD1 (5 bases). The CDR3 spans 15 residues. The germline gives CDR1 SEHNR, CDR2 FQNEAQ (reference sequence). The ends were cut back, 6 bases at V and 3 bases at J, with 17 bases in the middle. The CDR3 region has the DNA TGTGCCAGCAGTAATTCCCTGGGGGGATACTATGGCTACACCTTC. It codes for CASSNSLGGYYGYTF.

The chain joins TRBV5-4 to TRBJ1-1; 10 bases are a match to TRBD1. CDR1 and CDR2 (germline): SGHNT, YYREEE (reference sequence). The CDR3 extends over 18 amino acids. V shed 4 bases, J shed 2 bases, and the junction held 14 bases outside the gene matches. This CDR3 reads CASSQTFSTGGINTEAFF. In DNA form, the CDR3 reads TGTGCCAGCAGCCAAACTTTTTCGACAGGGGGCATAAACACTGAAGCTTTCTTT.

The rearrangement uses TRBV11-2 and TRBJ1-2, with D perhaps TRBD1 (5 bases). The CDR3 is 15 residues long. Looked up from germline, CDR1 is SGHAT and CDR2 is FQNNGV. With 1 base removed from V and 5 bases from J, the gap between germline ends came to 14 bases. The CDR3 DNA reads TGTGCCAGCAGCTTAGGGGCAGGGTCCTTTTATGGCTACACCTTC. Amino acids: CASSLGAGSFYGYTF.

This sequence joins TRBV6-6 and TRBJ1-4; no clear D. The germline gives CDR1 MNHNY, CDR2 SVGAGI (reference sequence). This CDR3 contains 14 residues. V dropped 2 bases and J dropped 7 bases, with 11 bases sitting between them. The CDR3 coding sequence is TGTGCCAGCAGTTACGACTACCGGGGTGAAAAACTGTTTTTT. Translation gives CASSYDYRGEKLFF.